This T cell receptor beta chain originates from a study of OX40 agonist ivuxolimab in advanced cancers. Note on this clone: The antigen is unknown.

V shed 6 bases and J 3 bases; nucleotides not matched to a gene: 11. The CDR3 sequence is 15 residues long. Germline V gene data show CDR1 as MNHEY and CDR2 as SVGAGI. Peripheral blood came from all dose cohorts at three timepoints. Sequencing used immunoSEQ multiplex PCR; TCRdb keeps in-frame clones, though not all of them. Among approximately 69,000 clones, around 94% were seen once, and the ten largest hold 15% to 17%. Study conclusions and caveats: Those patients achieving a partial response at 0.1-3.0 mg/kg showed among the lowest clonal expansion.

This receptor was taken from an adult with an advanced solid tumor such as melanoma, head and neck, liver or kidney cancer. Material: CD4+ or CD8+ T cells sorted from blood, obtained in a trial of the OX40 agonist ivuxolimab. This chain connects TRBV6-5 to TRBJ2-7, with TRBD1 matching over 7 bases. The CDR3 loop is CASSLVGQANYEQYF. The CDR3 bases are TGTGCCAGCAGCCTCGTTGGACAGGCAAACTACGAGCAGTACTTC.